The 15 T cell receptor beta chains below all came from one sample that was sequenced in a study of monozygotic twins with inflammatory bowel disease. TCRdb re-called the 5' RACE reads and shows each CDR3 protein once, DNA omitted. The sample totals about 420,000 distinct CDR3 sequences; its top ten clones hold approximately 2.3%. The sequencing input was blood. These receptors originate from a human donor with ulcerative colitis or Crohn's disease, or a healthy co-twin of an affected twin (not recorded which).

The V gene is TRBV30, the J gene TRBJ2-2; TCRdb's D call of TRBD2 is untestable without DNA. Germline CDR1 GTSNPN, CDR2 SVGIG (reference sequence). This CDR3 has 14 residues. The CDR3 region is CAWRGQGRTGELFF.

This chain joins TRBV27 and TRBJ2-1. CDR1 is MNHEY and CDR2 is SMNVEV in the germline V gene (reference sequence). The CDR3 totals 12 residues. The chain's CDR3 is CASSLSVAVEFF.

The CDR3 reads CASSLDWTANEKLFF. The chain uses TRBV7-6 and TRBJ1-4. The CDR3 length is 15 residues. Germline-derived CDR1 and CDR2 are SGHVS and FNYEAQ.

The rearrangement uses TRBV29-1 and TRBJ2-2. CDR3 size: 14 residues. Germline V gene sequence: CDR1 SQVTM, CDR2 ANQGSEA. CDR3 sequence reads: CSVESLANTGELFF.

This chain connects TRBV7-3 to TRBJ2-5; checking the TCRdb D call of TRBD2 is not possible without DNA. This CDR3 comprises 18 residues. Germline V gene sequence: CDR1 SGHTA, CDR2 FQGTGA. The CDR3 protein is CASSLGLRLAGGKETQYF.

V and J are TRBV20-1 and TRBJ2-1. This CDR3 has 11 residues. Germline V CDR1 and CDR2: DFQATT, SNEGSKA (reference sequence). CDR3: CSAVYAWEQFF.

V usage is TRBV2 and J usage is TRBJ2-2; TCRdb calls TRBD1, which cannot be checked without DNA. There are 14 residues in the CDR3. The germline gives CDR1 SNHLY, CDR2 FYNNEI. CDR3 in amino acids: CATNPRVNTGELFF.

The CDR3 loop reads CASSLRSSGTTDTQYF. The chain uses TRBV7-8 and TRBJ2-3; TCRdb picks TRBD2, but there is no DNA to check that call. The CDR3 covers 16 residues. Per germline, CDR1 SGHVS and CDR2 FQNEAQ.

The V gene is TRBV3-1, the J gene TRBJ2-5; no DNA is available, so the TRBD2 call from TCRdb remains unchecked. CDR3 length: 14 amino acids. Per germline, CDR1 LGHDT and CDR2 YNNKEL (reference sequence). The CDR3 region is CASSTGTSEETQYF.

This chain links TRBV2 with TRBJ2-7; TCRdb's D call of TRBD2 is untestable without DNA. The CDR3 totals 15 residues. In germline, CDR1 is SNHLY, CDR2 FYNNEI. The CDR3 spells CASTKDSAGAYEQYF.

V and J are TRBV5-5 and TRBJ2-1; the D call of TRBD2 rests on TCRdb alone, since no DNA is present to check it. CDR3 length equals 15 residues. In germline, CDR1 is SGHKS, CDR2 YYEKEE (reference sequence). CDR3 amino acids: CASSFLPPSYNEQFF.

The gene calls are TRBV3-1 and TRBJ1-5. Germline V gives CDR1 LGHDT, CDR2 YNNKEL (reference sequence). CDR3 length: 13 residues. The CDR3 loop is CASGGGGVEPQHF.

The chain has TRBV2 and TRBJ2-5. The CDR3 is 13 residues long. CDR1 is SNHLY, CDR2 FYNNEI, per germline. This CDR3 is CASIPTPQETQYF.

J is TRBJ2-6 and V is TRBV27. Germline-derived CDR1 and CDR2 are MNHEY and SMNVEV (reference sequence). The CDR3 sequence is 14 residues long. The CDR3 protein is CASRAESGANVLTF.

The chain recombines TRBV20-1 with TRBJ2-7; lacking DNA, the TRBD2 call made by TCRdb goes unchecked. The CDR3 extends over 15 amino acids. Germline CDR1 DFQATT, CDR2 SNEGSKA (reference sequence). The CDR3 is CSAKGRRGSSYEQYF.